This T cell receptor (beta chain) derives from a study of blood T cells in healthy people across ages. At the level of the study: Through template switching, about one barcoded beta molecule was captured per two T cells, as measured in model experiments. General study results and limits: Older age went with lower TCR beta diversity per million T cells, in a roughly linear way. CMV infection status of these donors was not known.

Concerning this clonotype: What it binds is not known.

A J-beta primer mix and a sample-barcoded 5' primer were used in a second PCR of roughly 7 to 12 cycles. Through a template-switch adaptor with 12 random nucleotides, each cDNA molecule received a tag. TCRdb reprocessed the 5' RACE reads with MiXCR, giving one entry per CDR3 protein. The sample records about 1.5 million distinct CDR3 sequences, around two fifths being singletons. This CDR3 is built from 13 residues. V shed 5 bases and J shed 6 bases, with 13 bases lying between them. This clonotype was obtained from a woman under 30 in good health. The source material was blood. V gene TRBV12-3 or TRBV12-4 combines with J gene TRBJ1-2; D is possibly TRBD1 (6 bases). Here the CDR3 reads CASSLDRSHGYTF. CDR3 nucleotide sequence: TGTGCCAGCAGTCTGGACAGATCCCATGGCTACACCTTC.